These 3 T cell receptor beta chains came from one sample sequenced in a study of blood T cell repertoires in COVID-19. Method: immunoSEQ multiplex PCR; TCRdb's copy keeps in-frame clones and lacks some. The table lists hundreds of thousands of clones, approximately 86% of them singletons. Sequencing was done on a sample of PBMCs or T cells enriched from blood (not recorded which). These receptor sequences come from a woman in her thirties who had recovered from COVID-19.

The chain has TRBV6-5 and TRBJ2-1; the D gene is possibly TRBD1 (6 bases). CDR1 is MNHEY and CDR2 is SVGAGI in the germline V gene. This CDR3 spans 11 amino acids. The CDR3 nucleotides read TGTGCAATCAGGGGTGGGAATGAGCAGTTCTTC. Amino acid sequence: CAIRGGNEQFF.

CDR3 coding DNA: TGCGCCAGCAGCCAAGAGGGGACTAGCGGGGGGGCAGGAGAGACCCAGTACTTC. Amino acid sequence: CASSQEGTSGGAGETQYF. V usage is TRBV4-1 and J usage is TRBJ2-5, with 16 bases that match TRBD2. The germline V gene has CDR1 MGHRA and CDR2 YSYEKL. This CDR3 contains 18 residues. V shed 0 bases, J shed 4 bases, and the junction held 5 bases outside the gene matches.

This chain uses TRBV10-2 with TRBJ2-1; 8 bases are shared with TRBD2. V was clipped by 0 bases and J by 8 bases; unmatched bases: 9. The length of the CDR3 is 16 residues. Germline CDR1 WSHSY, CDR2 SAAADI. CDR3 sequence (DNA): TGCGCCAGCAGTGAGTCATCAGCGGGAGCCCCCTATGAGCAGTTCTTC. This encodes CASSESSAGAPYEQFF.